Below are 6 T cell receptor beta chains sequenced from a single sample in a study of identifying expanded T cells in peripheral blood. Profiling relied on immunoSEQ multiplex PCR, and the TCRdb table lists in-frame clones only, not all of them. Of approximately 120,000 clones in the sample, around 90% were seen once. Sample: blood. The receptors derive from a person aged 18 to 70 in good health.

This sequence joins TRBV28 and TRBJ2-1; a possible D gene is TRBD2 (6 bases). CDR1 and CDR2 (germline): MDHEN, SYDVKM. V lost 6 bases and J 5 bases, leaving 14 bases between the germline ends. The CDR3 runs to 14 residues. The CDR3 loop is CASSRSGLNNEQFF. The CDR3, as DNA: TGTGCCAGCAGCCGATCGGGACTTAACAATGAGCAGTTCTTC. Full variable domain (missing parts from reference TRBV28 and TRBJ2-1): DVKVTQSSRYLVKRTGEKVFLECVQDMDHENMFWYRQDPGLGLRLIYFSYDVKMKEKGDIPEGYSVSREKKERFSLILESASTNQTSMYLCASSRSGLNNEQFFGPGTRLTVL.

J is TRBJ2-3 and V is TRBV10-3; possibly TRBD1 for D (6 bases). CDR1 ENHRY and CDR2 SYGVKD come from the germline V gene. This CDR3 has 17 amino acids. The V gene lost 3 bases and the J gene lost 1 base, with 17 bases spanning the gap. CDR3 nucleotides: TGTGCCATCAGTGAAGTGAGAGGGGGTGCTCGCACAGATACGCAGTATTTT. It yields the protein CAISEVRGGARTDTQYF.

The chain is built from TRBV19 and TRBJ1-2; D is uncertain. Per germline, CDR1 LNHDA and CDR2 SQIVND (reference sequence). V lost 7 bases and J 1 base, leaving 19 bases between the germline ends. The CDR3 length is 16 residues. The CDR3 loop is CASIRDQRTFNYGYTF. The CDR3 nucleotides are TGTGCCAGTATACGTGACCAGCGGACCTTTAACTATGGCTACACCTTC.

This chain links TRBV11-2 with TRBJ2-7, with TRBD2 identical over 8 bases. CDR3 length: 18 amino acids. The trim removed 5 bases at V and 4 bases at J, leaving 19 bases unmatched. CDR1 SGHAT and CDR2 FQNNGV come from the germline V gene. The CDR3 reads CASSPISRTSGRGYEQYF. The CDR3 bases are TGTGCCAGCAGCCCCATTTCGCGGACCTCCGGGAGGGGATACGAGCAGTACTTC.

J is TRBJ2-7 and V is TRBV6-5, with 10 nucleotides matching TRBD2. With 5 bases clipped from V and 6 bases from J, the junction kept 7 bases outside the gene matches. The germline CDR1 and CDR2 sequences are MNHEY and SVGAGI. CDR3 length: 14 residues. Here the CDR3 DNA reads TGTGCCAGCAGTCAAGCGGGGGGGCTTGGCGAGCAGTACTTC. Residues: CASSQAGGLGEQYF.

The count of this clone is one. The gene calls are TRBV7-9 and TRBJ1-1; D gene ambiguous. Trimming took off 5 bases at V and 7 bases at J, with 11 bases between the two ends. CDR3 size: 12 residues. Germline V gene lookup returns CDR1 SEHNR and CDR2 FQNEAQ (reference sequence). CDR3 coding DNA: TGTGCCAGCAGCCCCGGACCGATTGAAGCTTTCTTT. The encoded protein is CASSPGPIEAFF.